This T cell receptor beta chain is drawn from a study of blood T cell repertoires in COVID-19. Study-level information: Acute and convalescent COVID-19 specimens originated in the United States, Italy and Spain.

Sequenced by immunoSEQ multiplex PCR; TCRdb stores in-frame clones only, minus some. The data contain more than 200,000 clones, 70% to 90% of them seen just once; the ten biggest clones take up just under 2%. This clonotype was sampled from a man aged 30 to 45 with active or convalescent COVID-19. The sequenced sample consisted of peripheral blood.

CDR3 amino acids: CASSQERIYYGYTF. DNA for the CDR3: TGTGCCAGCAGCCAAGAGCGAATTTACTATGGCTACACCTTC. V usage is TRBV14 and J usage is TRBJ1-2; D is ambiguous. This CDR3 is 14 amino acids long. Deletions cut 0 bases from V and 3 bases from J, with 8 bases between. Germline CDR1 and CDR2: SGHDN and FVKESK.